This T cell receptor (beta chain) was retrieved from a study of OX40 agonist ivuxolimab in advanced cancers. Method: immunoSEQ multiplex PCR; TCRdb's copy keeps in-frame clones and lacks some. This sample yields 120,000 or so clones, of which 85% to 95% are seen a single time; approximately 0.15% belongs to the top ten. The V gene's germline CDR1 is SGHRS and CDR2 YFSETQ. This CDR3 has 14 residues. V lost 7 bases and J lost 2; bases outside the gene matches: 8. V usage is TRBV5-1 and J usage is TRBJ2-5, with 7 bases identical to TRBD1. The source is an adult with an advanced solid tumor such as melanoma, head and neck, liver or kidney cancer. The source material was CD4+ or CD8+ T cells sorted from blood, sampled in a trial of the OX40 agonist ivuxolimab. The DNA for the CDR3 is TGCGCCAGCGGACAGACAGGGCTTCAAGAGACCCAGTACTTC. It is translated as CASGQTGLQETQYF.